This T cell receptor beta chain was recovered during a study of naive and memory T cell subsets. CD4+ T cell IFNgamma after overnight CMV lysate exposure gave donor CMV status. Four subsets defined by CD45RA and CD27 were sorted after CD3, CD4, CD8 and live/dead staining. V was cut by 1 base and J by 0 bases, with 13 bases left in between. The germline CDR1 and CDR2 sequences are SGHTA and FQGNSA. The CDR3 covers 17 residues. The beta constant-region primer was an equimolar mix of two oligonucleotides covering TRBC1 and TRBC2. Ligated cDNA was amplified by four rounds of PCR with nested alpha and beta constant-region primers and SP2. Using its own MiXCR run on the UMI-ligation and nested PCR reads, TCRdb lists one record per CDR3 protein. The sample has some 110,000 distinct CDR3 sequences, roughly 36% seen once. This clonotype was counted ten times or more. The antigen remains unidentified. Study observations and caveats: TCR counts from RNA may reflect activation-linked expression changes. In naive cells, over 90% of TCR sequences were seen only once.

This chain joins TRBV7-2 and TRBJ2-1, with D unclear. Sequenced material: central memory CD4+ T cells from blood. This TCR came from a human donor in good health. The DNA of the CDR3 is TGTGCCAGCAGCTTAGGCCCATTCATCACCTCCTACAATGAGCAGTTCTTC. Translated, it gives CASSLGPFITSYNEQFF.